This T cell receptor beta chain was observed in a study of molecular identifiers for immune sequencing clone quantification. TCRdb analysed the PCR reads with MiXCR anew, one entry per CDR3 protein. The sample yields 97,000 or so distinct CDR3 sequences, approximately 24% seen once. In this sample, this clonotype turned up many times. V lost 3 bases and J lost 0, with 12 bases in between. The V gene's germline CDR1 is LGHNT and CDR2 FRNRAP. The CDR3 totals 16 residues. The chain recombines TRBV12-5 with TRBJ1-5; D remains unclear. The TCR sequence derives from a human donor in good health. Some libraries in this study had Jurkat cell RNA spiked in. Sequencing used naive CD8+ T cells from blood, with Jurkat cell RNA spiked in. The subset is: FACS-sorted CD8+CD4-CCR7+CD45RA+ naive T cells. CDR3 sequence reads: CASGLLTPYSNQPQHF. For the CDR3, the DNA is TGTGCTAGTGGTTTATTGACACCATATAGCAATCAGCCCCAGCATTTT.